Shown below are 13 T cell receptor beta chains from a single sample sequenced in a study of beta chain features in type 1 diabetes. Isolated RNA was reverse transcribed in full, so expressed TCRB transcripts were sequenced. Sequencing was performed with immunoSEQ multiplex PCR; in TCRdb, only in-frame clones are kept and a portion is missing. The sample shows fewer than 350,000 clones, 15% to 20% of them seen only once. The source material was naive CD4+ T cells from blood. These receptors all come from a woman younger than 35 in good health.

The V gene is TRBV7-8, the J gene TRBJ2-2, with D unclear. The CDR3 is 16 amino acids. V was clipped by 4 bases and J by 0 bases, with 12 bases between them. Germline loops: CDR1 SGHVS, CDR2 FQNEAQ. The CDR3 DNA reads as TGTGCCAGCAGCTCGCACACTCGGGCGAACACCGGGGAGCTGTTTTTT. Amino acids: CASSSHTRANTGELFF.

This clone was seen only a few times. The chain is built from TRBV2 and TRBJ2-1, with TRBD2 matching over 8 bases. The germline V gene encodes CDR1 SNHLY and CDR2 FYNNEI. Losses at the gene ends were 4 bases for V and 7 bases for J; bases not matched to a gene: 3. This CDR3 contains 13 residues. The CDR3 is CASSGPGGNEQFF. The CDR3, as DNA: TGTGCCAGCAGTGGCCCGGGGGGGAATGAGCAGTTCTTC.

V gene TRBV30 combines with J gene TRBJ2-7; TRBD2 agrees at 7 bases. The CDR3 extends over 13 amino acids. Trimming at V came to 5 bases and at J to 6 bases, leaving 10 bases not matched to a gene. Germline lookup yields CDR1 GTSNPN and CDR2 SVGIG (reference sequence). Here the CDR3 DNA reads TGTGCCTGGCACCCAGCGGGGATATCCGAGCAGTACTTC. This gives the protein CAWHPAGISEQYF.

This chain links TRBV7-2 with TRBJ2-6, with a tentative D call TRBD2 (6 bases). The CDR3 has 19 amino acids. CDR1 and CDR2 (germline): SGHTA, FQGNSA. V was trimmed by 3 bases and J by 0 bases, leaving 18 bases between them. The CDR3 protein is CASSFSGRGTLSGANVLTF. DNA of the CDR3: TGTGCCAGCAGCTTCTCCGGGAGAGGGACCCTCTCTGGGGCCAACGTCCTGACTTTC. The full variable domain, completed using reference TRBV7-2 and TRBJ2-6, is GAGVSQSPSNKVTEKGKDVELRCDPISGHTALYWYRQSLGQGLEFLIYFQGNSAPDKSGLPSDRFSAERTGGSVSTLTIQRTQQEDSAVYLCASSFSGRGTLSGANVLTFGAGSRLTVL.

The genes are TRBV25-1 and TRBJ1-2; D not resolved. The germline gives CDR1 MGHDK, CDR2 SYGVNS. The V end lost 1 base, the J end lost 7 bases, and 16 bases lay between the germline ends. This CDR3 is 15 amino acids long. The CDR3 spells CASSESRRAGSGYTF. As DNA, the CDR3 is TGTGCCAGCAGTGAATCACGACGGGCCGGGAGTGGCTACACCTTC.

The J gene is TRBJ2-4, the V gene TRBV5-1; 7 bases are shared with TRBD2. J was trimmed by 2 bases and V by 4 bases; bases with no gene match: 9. CDR3 length equals 16 residues. Germline V lookup: CDR1 SGHRS, CDR2 YFSETQ. The CDR3 sequence is CASSKGGARSKNIQYF. The DNA of the CDR3 is TGCGCCAGCAGCAAGGGAGGGGCCAGGTCCAAAAACATTCAGTACTTC.

V usage is TRBV7-9 and J usage is TRBJ2-5, with TRBD1 matching over 7 bases. From germline, CDR1 is SEHNR and CDR2 FQNEAQ (reference sequence). The CDR3 covers 15 residues. Trimming at V came to 4 bases and at J to 4 bases, leaving 9 bases not matched to a gene. The CDR3 sequence is CASSSRQGGTETQYF. As DNA, the CDR3 is TGTGCCAGCAGCTCTCGACAGGGTGGAACAGAGACCCAGTACTTC.

This clone was observed a handful of times. The chain has TRBV27 and TRBJ1-2; 7 bases match TRBD1. Trimming removed 5 bases from V and 4 bases from J; junction bases left unmatched: 7. The germline V gene encodes CDR1 MNHEY and CDR2 SMNVEV (reference sequence). The CDR3 runs 14 residues. The CDR3 sequence: CASSPSTGTYGYTF. Written as DNA, the CDR3 is TGTGCCAGCAGTCCTTCGACAGGGACCTATGGCTACACCTTC.

V is TRBV9 and J is TRBJ1-1, with TRBD1 matching over 8 bases. The CDR3 loop spans 15 amino acids. Germline V lookup: CDR1 SGDLS, CDR2 YYNGEE. Trimming removed 4 bases from V and 3 bases from J; junction bases left unmatched: 8. CDR3 nucleotide sequence: TGTGCCAGCAGCCGCGCACCACAGGGGGACACTGAAGCTTTCTTT. Translation: CASSRAPQGDTEAFF.

This clone occurred a few times. Additional DNA sequences in this sample encode the identical CDR3. The chain recombines TRBV5-1 with TRBJ2-1; 7 nucleotides agree with TRBD1. J lost 3 bases, V lost 0 bases, and 3 bases had no gene match. The CDR3 runs to 15 residues. In germline, CDR1 is SGHRS, CDR2 YFSETQ. CDR3 sequence (DNA): TGCGCCAGCAGCTTGGGTGACAGGGACTACAATGAGCAGTTCTTC. Translating it yields CASSLGDRDYNEQFF. The entire variable domain, with the rest obtained from reference TRBV5-1 and TRBJ2-1, is as follows: KAGVTQTPRYLIKTRGQQVTLSCSPISGHRSVSWYQQTPGQGLQFLFEYFSETQRNKGNFPGRFSGRQFSNSRSEMNVSTLELGDSALYLCASSLGDRDYNEQFFGPGTRLTVL.

The rearrangement links TRBV6-5 to TRBJ1-2; 7 nucleotides align to TRBD1. CDR1 is MNHEY and CDR2 is SVGAGI in the germline V gene. The CDR3 sequence is 12 residues long. J gave up 7 bases and V 5 bases, and 4 bases lay outside the gene matches. The CDR3 reads CASSGRGSGYTF. The CDR3 region has the DNA TGTGCCAGCAGTGGCAGGGGGTCTGGCTACACCTTC.

This clone was observed a handful of times. This sequence joins TRBV9 and TRBJ2-1, with 10 bases aligning to TRBD2. The J segment lost 8 bases and the V segment lost 2 bases, leaving 13 bases of the junction unmatched. CDR1 is SGDLS and CDR2 is YYNGEE in the germline V gene. The CDR3 sequence is 17 residues long. CDR3 loop: CASSVSPSGRDRDEQFF. The CDR3 nucleotides are TGTGCCAGCAGCGTGTCCCCAAGCGGGAGGGATCGGGATGAGCAGTTCTTC.

V and J are TRBV7-9 and TRBJ1-2; 7 bases match TRBD1. Germline V gives CDR1 SEHNR, CDR2 FQNEAQ (reference sequence). The CDR3 has 12 residues. The junction had 3 bases not matched to a gene; V was cut back by 5 bases and J by 6 bases. Written as DNA, the CDR3 is TGTGCCAGCAGCCCAGACAGGGATGGCTACACCTTC. Amino acid sequence: CASSPDRDGYTF.